These T cell receptor beta chains were read from a single sample in a study of beta chain features in type 1 diabetes. The data were produced by immunoSEQ multiplex PCR, yet TCRdb's version contains in-frame clones alone and is incomplete. The profile shows more than 300,000 clones, around 13% of them singletons. The source material was naive CD4+ T cells from blood. The receptors come from a man younger than 35 in good health. CDR3s include the opening cysteine and the closing phenylalanine or tryptophan. The D gene is left open where the match is weak. A row's size may be missing; if present it is once, few, many or a size class.

>few|TRBV7-2|TRBJ2-3|-
TGTGCCAGCAGCACCCGGACTGGGAGCACAGATACGCAGTATTTT
CASSTRTGSTDTQYF
>few|TRBV28|TRBJ2-5|-
TGTGCCAGCAGTTTAATCGGAGAGACCCAGTACTTC
CASSLIGETQYF
>many|TRBV29-1|TRBJ2-1|-
TGCAGCGCCGGGGATACTTACAATGAGCAGTTCTTC
CSAGDTYNEQFF
>-|TRBV6-4|TRBJ1-2|-
TGTGCCAGCAGTGACACCGGACAGCGGGGCTACACCTTC
CASSDTGQRGYTF
>few|TRBV7-2|TRBJ2-7|-
TGTGCCAGCAGCTTGGGGACAATGAGCTCCTACGAGCAGTACTTC
CASSLGTMSSYEQYF
>few|TRBV14|TRBJ1-5|-
TGTGCCAGCAGCCAAGATTTGCGGGGGAAGGATCAGCCCCAGCATTTT
CASSQDLRGKDQPQHF
>few|TRBV10-3|TRBJ1-4|TRBD1
TGTGCCATCAGGGACAGGAATGAAAAACTGTTTTTT
CAIRDRNEKLFF
>few|TRBV16|TRBJ1-5|-
TGTGCCAGCAGCCAATCCCTGTACACCGGCAATCAGCCCCAGCATTTT
CASSQSLYTGNQPQHF
>few|TRBV5-6|TRBJ2-5|TRBD2
TGTGCCAGCAGCTCGGGACTAGCGGACCCTGTAGACTTC
CASSSGLADPVDF
>-|TRBV5-4|TRBJ2-1|TRBD2
TGTGCCAGCAGCTCGGCTAGCGGGAGTGGTGAGCAGTTCTTC
CASSSASGSGEQFF
>-|TRBV30|TRBJ2-2|TRBD2
TGTGCCTGGAGCAAGGGACTAGCGGACACCGGGGAGCTGTTTTTT
CAWSKGLADTGELFF
>few|TRBV7-3|TRBJ2-7|-
TGTGCCAGCAGCCTCAGTCCCCCCGCCGAGCAGTACTTC
CASSLSPPAEQYF
>-|TRBV30|TRBJ1-2|TRBD1
TGTGCCTGGACCCCCCTGTGGGGGACAGAAAACAACTATGGCTACACCTTC
CAWTPLWGTENNYGYTF
>-|TRBV4-3|TRBJ2-1|-
TGCGCCAGCAGCCAAGAGATAGGGGCTGAGCAGTTCTTC
CASSQEIGAEQFF
>few|TRBV23-1|TRBJ1-1|-
TGCGCCAGCAGTCAAATCCGGAACACTGAAGCTTTCTTT
CASSQIRNTEAFF
>-|TRBV11-2|TRBJ2-5|-
TGTGCCAGCAGCGAGCTCCACGAGACCCAGTACTTC
CASSELHETQYF
>-|TRBV5-6|TRBJ2-3|-
TGTGCCAGCAGCCGACTAGTTGGTACGCAGTATTTT
CASSRLVGTQYF
>-|TRBV7-9|TRBJ2-7|-
TGTGCCAGCAGCCAACTCTCCTACGAGCAGTACTTC
CASSQLSYEQYF
>few|TRBV9|TRBJ2-3|-
TGTGCCAGCAGCGGGACAGTGAGCACAGATACGCAGTATTTT
CASSGTVSTDTQYF
>-|TRBV7-2|TRBJ2-2|-
TGTGCCAGCAGCCCCCTCCCCGCGGGCACCGGGGAGCTGTTTTTT
CASSPLPAGTGELFF
>-|TRBV29-1|TRBJ2-7|-
TGCAGCGCCCCGCTCCGACAGACCACCTACGAGCAGTACTTC
CSAPLRQTTYEQYF
>few|TRBV5-4|TRBJ2-7|TRBD1
TGTGCCAGCGCCGCTCTTGGGACAGGGAGATTGGGGCAGTACTTC
CASAALGTGRLGQYF
>few|TRBV7-9|TRBJ2-7|-
TGTGCCAGCAGCTTAGTCCAGGGAGGCGAGCAGTACTTC
CASSLVQGGEQYF
>-|TRBV7-2|TRBJ1-2|-
TGTGCCAGCAGCCTCGGACAGTACTATGGCTACACCTTC
CASSLGQYYGYTF
>-|TRBV18|TRBJ1-3|-
TGTGCCAGCTCACCAACAGGGAGTCCTGGAAACACCATATATTTT
CASSPTGSPGNTIYF
>few|TRBV7-3|TRBJ2-2|-
TGTGCCAGCAGCCTATATACCGGGGAGCTGTTTTTT
CASSLYTGELFF
>-|TRBV7-2|TRBJ2-7|TRBD2
TGTGCCAGCAGCTTAGTGTGGGAGGGCTCCTACGAGCAGTACTTC
CASSLVWEGSYEQYF
>few|TRBV7-9|TRBJ1-6|TRBD1
TGTGCCAGCAGCCCACAGGGGGCTAGATCACCCCTCCACTTT
CASSPQGARSPLHF
>-|TRBV7-6|TRBJ2-5|-
TGTGCCAGCAGCGGACTGCAAGAGACCCAGTACTTC
CASSGLQETQYF
>-|TRBV28|TRBJ2-5|TRBD1
TGTGCCAGCAATTCCGGACAGGGCGAGACCCAGTACTTC
CASNSGQGETQYF
>-|TRBV29-1|TRBJ2-2|-
TGCAGCGTAGGACTCGGGGGGCGCCAGAACACCGGGGAGCTGTTTTTT
CSVGLGGRQNTGELFF
>-|TRBV7-8|TRBJ2-3|TRBD2
TGTGCCAGCAGCCCAGGGACTAGCGGCCCCGATACGCAGTATTTT
CASSPGTSGPDTQYF
>-|TRBV2|TRBJ2-2|-
TGTGCCAGCAGGTTAGACACCGGGGAGCTGTTTTTT
CASRLDTGELFF
>few|TRBV7-8|TRBJ2-2|TRBD2
TGTGCCAGCAGCCCCTGGGAGGGCCGGAGCGGGGAGCTGTTTTTT
CASSPWEGRSGELFF
>-|TRBV7-9|TRBJ2-3|TRBD2
TGTGCCAGCAGCCTACTCCGACTAGCGGGACGTGCAGATACGCAGTATTTT
CASSLLRLAGRADTQYF
>few|TRBV7-9|TRBJ1-1|-
TGTGCCAGCAGCCCCATCTCCGGGGGGTATGTGGACACTGAAGCTTTCTTT
CASSPISGGYVDTEAFF
>-|TRBV19|TRBJ2-3|-
TGTGCCAGTAGTACCCCGGGAAGGATCACAGATACGCAGTATTTT
CASSTPGRITDTQYF
>few|TRBV28|TRBJ1-1|-
TGTGCCAGCACAGCCGCGGACTTGGGGAACACTGAAGCTTTCTTT
CASTAADLGNTEAFF
>few|TRBV7-3|TRBJ2-1|TRBD2
TGTGCCAGCAGCTCGAGCGGGAGTGGGTACAATGAGCAGTTCTTC
CASSSSGSGYNEQFF
>few|TRBV15|TRBJ1-2|-
TGTGCCACCAGCAGAGAGGACAGCTATGGCTACACCTTC
CATSREDSYGYTF
>few|TRBV7-9|TRBJ2-1|TRBD2
TGTGCCAGCAGCCGCCTAGCGGTGGATGAGCAGTTCTTC
CASSRLAVDEQFF
>few|TRBV5-1|TRBJ1-1|TRBD1
TGCGCCAGCAGCTTCGACAGGGGGGCTGAAGCTTTCTTT
CASSFDRGAEAFF
>-|TRBV7-2|TRBJ1-5|-
TGTGCCAGCAGCTCTGTCGTCGGTAGCAATCAGCCCCAGCATTTT
CASSSVVGSNQPQHF
>many|TRBV30|TRBJ1-5|-
TGTGCCTGGAGTGCTCGTGTGGGCTCGCCCCAGCATTTT
CAWSARVGSPQHF
>-|TRBV18|TRBJ2-1|TRBD1
TGTGCCAGCTCACCTTCCGGGACAGGGTTCTCCTACAATGAGCAGTTCTTC
CASSPSGTGFSYNEQFF
>few|TRBV29-1|TRBJ2-5|-
TGCAGCGTTGAAGGTCGCGGTCAAGAGACCCAGTACTTC
CSVEGRGQETQYF